The sequence of this TCR beta chain was determined in a study of blood T cells in healthy people across ages (dated by TCRdb to between 2014 and 2016). Broadly, across the study: Template switching captured roughly one uniquely barcoded TCR beta cDNA molecule per two T cells in model experiments. Using deep sequencing normalized with unique cDNA molecular identifiers, the study measured how TCR beta repertoire diversity changes with age. Four age groups were formed from the donors: young (average approximately 16 years), middle-aged (approximately 39), aged (roughly 56) and long-lived (less than 85). Donors of different ages were randomly distributed across sequencing lanes to avoid experimental bias. The study analyzed two additional independent replicas of 1 million unique cDNA reads from the same blood draw for two donors, one aged 18 to 29 and one aged 80 or older.

Broader findings and caveats from the paper: A strong correlation was found between observed TCR beta diversity and the percentage of naive T cells measured by flow cytometry. Because profiling used bulk unsorted PBMCs, naive and antigen-experienced compartments could not be compared conclusively. Donor CMV infection status was unknown, potentially confounding age-related changes in expanded clonotypes. Estimates of total diversity based on one million sequenced T cells were considered lower bounds and underestimates. Observed TCR beta diversity per million T cells fell roughly linearly with age, and a significant reduction was already apparent by age roughly 40. The long-lived group showed more naive CD4+ T cells, fewer expanded clones and increased TCR diversity than the aged group, suggesting age selection.

Donors were approximately 42 systemically healthy Caucasian individuals from Russia aged roughly 6 to 95 years. Roughly 9.5 milliliters of peripheral blood were drawn from each donor into EDTA-treated Vacutainer tubes. Ficoll-Paque density-gradient centrifugation was used to isolate PBMCs, with at least 6.5 million per sample. Trizol reagent was used to extract total RNA from the PBMCs, yielding at least 5.5 micrograms per sample. Naive CD45RAhigh/CD27high T cell percentages were measured by flow cytometry on a PBMC aliquot from every donor. The germline V gene encodes CDR1 MGHRA and CDR2 YSYEKL. Its CDR3 holds 15 amino acids, cysteine through phenylalanine. Left in the record is the CDR3 DNA by itself, 45 bases read in frame from the first base. V loses 3 bases of germline sequence and J loses 4 bases, and the interval between the two ends is 12 bases. The library was generated by 5' RACE. Sequencing was performed on an Illumina HiSeq 2500. A second roughly 6 to 11 cycle PCR used a sample-barcoded 5' primer and a J-beta primer mix. A template-switch 5' adaptor carrying 12 random nucleotides introduced a unique molecular identifier onto each TCR beta cDNA molecule. Each sample yielded at least 2.5 million CDR3-containing paired-end reads. All of the RNA was converted into first-strand cDNA using the Mint cDNA synthesis kit, with a TRBC-specific oligonucleotide serving as the primer. Following uracil-DNA glycosylase treatment, all cDNA underwent a first 18-cycle PCR with the universal primers M1SS and BC2_uni_R. Processing in the source paper ran as follows. Each sample was normalized by randomly selecting 1 million high-quality reads, each carrying a distinct molecular identifier. Reads sharing molecular identifiers were discarded rather than binned into consensus sequences. MiTCR, set to a Q25 quality threshold and the strictest error-elimination algorithm, was used for CDR3 identification, clonotype clustering and error correction. A nonparametric unseen species model with Euler transformation was used to estimate a lower bound on total TCR beta diversity. The public reads were run again by TCRdb, first through fastp at Q25 and then through MiXCR, and only productive beta chains were kept. Entries that share a CDR3 protein sequence are merged under the most common genes and DNA. It is TCRdb's table, rather than the study itself, that gives the V and J calls and clone size. Across this sample there are nearly 1 million distinct CDR3 sequences, with roughly 51% seen only once. Of the sample, about a fifth falls within the top ten clones.

For this clonotype: The clone's antigen remains unknown. One base away there is no much larger clone; base qualities are not given.

The receptor was derived from a woman aged 60-75 years in good health. The material sequenced was blood. The chain links TRBV4-1 with TRBJ2-2; the D region possibly corresponds to TRBD2 (5 bases align). The DNA sequence is given as TGCGCCAGCAGCCAGAGAGAGGGAATCACCGGGGAGCTGTTTTTT. This sequence encodes CASSQREGITGELFF.